One sample yielded the 3 T cell receptor beta chains listed below, sequenced in a study of blood T cell repertoires in COVID-19. TCRdb's copy holds only in-frame clones and misses some; the assay was immunoSEQ multiplex PCR. The sample shows around 270,000 clones, around 89% of them seen only once. Sequencing was done on a sample of peripheral blood. The receptors stem from a man aged 60-69 years who had recovered from COVID-19.

This sequence joins TRBV30 and TRBJ1-5; 7 bases are a match to TRBD1. The CDR3 sequence is 15 residues long. V lost 0 bases, J lost 5 bases, and 7 bases stayed unmatched. Germline CDR1 and CDR2: GTSNPN and SVGIG (reference sequence). The DNA for the CDR3 is TGTGCCTGGAGTGTACAGTTAGGGGGCGATCAGCCCCAGCATTTT. It yields the protein CAWSVQLGGDQPQHF.

This sequence joins TRBV12-3 or TRBV12-4 and TRBJ2-7; TRBD2 matches 9 bases. This CDR3 is built from 13 residues. With V trimmed by 5 bases and J by 6 bases, 5 bases remained unmatched. This CDR3 reads CASSTGLASEQYF. Written as DNA, the CDR3 is TGTGCCAGCAGTACGGGACTAGCATCCGAGCAGTACTTC.

The chain is built from TRBV5-1 and TRBJ2-2; TRBD2 matches 7 bases. V trimming: 4 bases; J trimming: 0 bases; junction bases outside the gene matches: 9. CDR1 SGHRS and CDR2 YFSETQ come from the germline V gene. CDR3 length: 17 amino acids. The CDR3 DNA reads TGCGCCAGCAGCCCTATCGGGGGGAGTCCGAACACCGGGGAGCTGTTTTTT. Translated: CASSPIGGSPNTGELFF.